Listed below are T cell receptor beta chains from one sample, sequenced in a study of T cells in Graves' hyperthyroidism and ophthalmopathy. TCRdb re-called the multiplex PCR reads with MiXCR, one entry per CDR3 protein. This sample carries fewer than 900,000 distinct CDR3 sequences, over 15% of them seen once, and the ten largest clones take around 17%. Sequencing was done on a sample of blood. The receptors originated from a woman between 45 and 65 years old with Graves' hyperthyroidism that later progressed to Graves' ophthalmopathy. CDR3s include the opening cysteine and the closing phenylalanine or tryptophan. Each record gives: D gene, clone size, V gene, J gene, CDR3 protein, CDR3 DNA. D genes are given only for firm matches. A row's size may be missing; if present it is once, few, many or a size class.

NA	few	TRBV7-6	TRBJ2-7	CASSSGTSVSYEQYF	TGTGCCAGCAGCTCCGGGACAAGCGTCTCCTACGAGCAGTACTTC
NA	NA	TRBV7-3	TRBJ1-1	CASSLGLADTEAFF	TGTGCCAGCAGCTTAGGACTGGCGGACACTGAAGCTTTCTTT
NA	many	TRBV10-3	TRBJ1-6	CAISGAGTVNSPLHF	TGTGCCATCAGTGGGGCAGGGACGGTAAATTCACCCCTCCACTTT
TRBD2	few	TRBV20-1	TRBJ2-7	CSAGGGPGYEQYF	TGCAGTGCCGGGGGGGGGCCCGGCTACGAGCAGTACTTC
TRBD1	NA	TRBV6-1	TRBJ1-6	CASRDRGRTSYNSPLHF	TGTGCCAGCAGGGACAGGGGGCGGACCAGTTATAATTCACCCCTCCACTTT
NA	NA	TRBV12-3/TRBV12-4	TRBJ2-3	CASSLEGGATDTQYF	TGTGCCAGCAGTTTAGAAGGGGGAGCCACAGATACGCAGTATTTT
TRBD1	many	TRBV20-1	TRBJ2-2	CSAHRQGYTGELFF	TGCAGTGCACACAGACAGGGGTATACCGGGGAGCTGTTTTTT
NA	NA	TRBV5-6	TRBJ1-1	CASSLPHTEAFF	TGTGCCAGCAGCTTGCCCCACACTGAAGCTTTCTTT
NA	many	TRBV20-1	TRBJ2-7	CSARDPQRVVDEQYF	TGCAGTGCTAGAGATCCCCAGCGGGTTGTGGACGAGCAGTACTTC
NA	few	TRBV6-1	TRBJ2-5	CASSGRDTSWETQYF	TGTGCCAGCAGTGGCCGGGACACCTCTTGGGAGACCCAGTACTTC
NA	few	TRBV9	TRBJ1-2	CASSVAEAYGYTF	TGTGCCAGCAGCGTAGCGGAGGCCTATGGCTACACCTTC
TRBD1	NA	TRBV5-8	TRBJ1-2	CPSSYQGAAYGYTF	TGTCCCAGCAGTTATCAGGGGGCCGCCTATGGCTACACCTTC
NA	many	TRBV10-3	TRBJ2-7	CAISETDSYEQYF	TGTGCCATCAGTGAGACAGACTCCTACGAGCAGTACTTC
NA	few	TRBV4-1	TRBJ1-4	CASSQDRSEKLFF	TGCGCCAGCAGCCAAGATCGGTCTGAAAAACTGTTTTTT